This T cell receptor (beta chain) was sequenced in a study of blood T cell repertoires in COVID-19. Turning to the study itself: T cells, B-cell-depleted T cells, or PBMCs provided the cDNA or gDNA that served as material.

V was pared by 2 bases and J by 1 base, with 21 bases between. The V gene's germline CDR1 is MGHRA and CDR2 YSYEKL. The length of the CDR3 is 19 residues. Original handling: Reference gene primer amplification in the assay estimated nucleated cell counts. TCRdb's table, derived via immunoSEQ multiplex PCR, lists solely in-frame clones and lacks some. V, J and clone size are those of that table, while D and trimming were read from the DNA. Of 200,000 to 300,000 clones in the sample, less than 90% were seen once. The V and J genes are TRBV4-1 and TRBJ1-3; the D gene is possibly TRBD1 (5 bases). The sequencing sample was made of peripheral blood. This receptor was taken from a man aged 25 to 40 with active or convalescent COVID-19. CDR3 region: CASSQLPPRGLISGNTIYF. Here the CDR3 DNA reads TGCGCCAGCAGCCAACTTCCCCCTCGGGGACTTATTTCTGGAAACACCATATATTTT.